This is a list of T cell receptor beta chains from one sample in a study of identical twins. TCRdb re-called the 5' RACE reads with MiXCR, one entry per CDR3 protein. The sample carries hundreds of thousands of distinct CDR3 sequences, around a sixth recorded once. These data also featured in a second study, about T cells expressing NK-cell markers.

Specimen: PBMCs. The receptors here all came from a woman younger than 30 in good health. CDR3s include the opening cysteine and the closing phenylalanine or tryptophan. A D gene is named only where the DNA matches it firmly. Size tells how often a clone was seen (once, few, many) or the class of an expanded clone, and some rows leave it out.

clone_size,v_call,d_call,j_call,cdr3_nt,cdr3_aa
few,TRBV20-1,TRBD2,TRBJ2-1,TGCAGTGCTAGAGGAACTAGCGGGGCCCATAACAATGAGCAGTTCTTC,CSARGTSGAHNNEQFF
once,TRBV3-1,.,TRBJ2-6,TGTGCCAGCAGCCCGTACCTCAGACCTGGGGCCAACGTCCTGACTTTC,CASSPYLRPGANVLTF
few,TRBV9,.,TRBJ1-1,TGTGCCAGCAGCGGGACCCCGGGGGGGAGTGGCACTGAAGCTTTCTTT,CASSGTPGGSGTEAFF
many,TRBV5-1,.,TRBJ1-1,TGCGCCAGCAGCCAGACCAACAGGAGATCGAACACTGAAGCTTTCTTT,CASSQTNRRSNTEAFF
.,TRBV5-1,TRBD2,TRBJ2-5,TGCGCCAGCAGCAAGACTAGCCCTCAACTTGAGACCCAGTACTTC,CASSKTSPQLETQYF
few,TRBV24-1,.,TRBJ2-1,TGTGCCACCAAAGGCTCCTACAATGAGCAGTTCTTC,CATKGSYNEQFF
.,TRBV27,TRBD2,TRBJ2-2,TGTGCCAGCACCACTCTAGCGGGAGGGAACACCGGGGAGCTGTTTTTT,CASTTLAGGNTGELFF
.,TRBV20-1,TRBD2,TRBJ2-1,TGCAGTGCTAGAGGCCCCGGGACTAGCGGGAGCGGGAATGAGCAGTTCTTC,CSARGPGTSGSGNEQFF
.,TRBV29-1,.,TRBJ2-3,TGCAGCGGTGACCCGGGAGAGGATACGCAGTATTTT,CSGDPGEDTQYF
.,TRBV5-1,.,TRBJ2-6,TGCGCCAGCAGCTTGCCCCAGACGAGCTCTGGGGCCAACGTCCTGACTTTC,CASSLPQTSSGANVLTF
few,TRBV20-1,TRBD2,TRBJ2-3,TGCAGTGCTAGCAGACCTCTAGCGGGGATCACAGATACGCAGTATTTT,CSASRPLAGITDTQYF
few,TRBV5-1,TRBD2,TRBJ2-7,TGCGCCAGCAGCCCCAGCGGGAGTTGGGTCGAGCAGTACTTC,CASSPSGSWVEQYF
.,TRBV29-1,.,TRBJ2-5,TGCAGCGCGCCCACCGACAGGAGAGGGGAGACCCAGTACTTC,CSAPTDRRGETQYF
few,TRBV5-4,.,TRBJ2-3,TGTGCCAGCAGCCGTCGGGTTTCAGATACGCAGTATTTT,CASSRRVSDTQYF
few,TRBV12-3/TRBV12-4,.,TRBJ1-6,TGTGCCAGCAGTTTAACCTGGGCAAATTCACCCCTCCACTTT,CASSLTWANSPLHF
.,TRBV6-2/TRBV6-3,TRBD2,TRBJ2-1,TGTGCCAGCAGTTACTCGGGACTAGCCCACAATGAGCAGTTCTTC,CASSYSGLAHNEQFF
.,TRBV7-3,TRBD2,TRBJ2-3,TGTGCCAGCAGCTCTCTAGCGGGGGGTACCACAGATACGCAGTATTTT,CASSSLAGGTTDTQYF
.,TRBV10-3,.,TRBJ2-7,TGTGCCATCAAGGCCAGGACCACCTACGAGCAGTACTTC,CAIKARTTYEQYF
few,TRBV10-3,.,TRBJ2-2,TGTGCCATCAGTGCTTACTTGTTCGGGGGCACCGGGGAGCTGTTTTTT,CAISAYLFGGTGELFF
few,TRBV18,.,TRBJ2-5,TGTGCCAGCTCACCACAGGCCCAAGAGACCCAGTACTTC,CASSPQAQETQYF
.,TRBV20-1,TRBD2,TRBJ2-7,TGCAGTGCTTTAGCGGGAAGCTCCTACGAGCAGTACTTC,CSALAGSSYEQYF
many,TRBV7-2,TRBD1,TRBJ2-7,TGTGCCAGCAGCTTAGGACAGGGCGGTCACTACGAGCAGTACTTC,CASSLGQGGHYEQYF
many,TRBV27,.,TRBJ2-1,TGTGCCAGCAGTCCCAGCGGGCCATCTTACAATGAGCAGTTCTTC,CASSPSGPSYNEQFF
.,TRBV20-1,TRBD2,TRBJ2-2,TGCAGTGCTTCGAGGACTAGCGGGTCCTGGGAGCTGTTTTTT,CSASRTSGSWELFF
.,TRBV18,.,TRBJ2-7,TGTGCCAGCTCACCTAATTTTCGGATGGCGGAGCAGTACTTC,CASSPNFRMAEQYF
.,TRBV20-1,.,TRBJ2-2,TGCAGTGCGAAACCGGCCGTTAGCCTTGGCGGGGAGCTGTTTTTT,CSAKPAVSLGGELFF
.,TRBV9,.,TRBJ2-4,TGTGCCAGCAGCTCCAGACCCACACGGGAGGCCAAAAACATTCAGTACTTC,CASSSRPTREAKNIQYF
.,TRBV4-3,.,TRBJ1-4,TGCGCCAGCAGCCCCCAGGGGATCAATAAACTGTTTTTT,CASSPQGINKLFF
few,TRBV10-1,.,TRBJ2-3,TGCGCCAGCAGCCCGACTAGTAGGGCAGATACGCAGTATTTT,CASSPTSRADTQYF
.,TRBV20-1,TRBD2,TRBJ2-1,TGCAGTGCATCACTAGCGGGAGTAGGGAATGAGCAGTTCTTC,CSASLAGVGNEQFF
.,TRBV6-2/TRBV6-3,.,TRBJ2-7,TGTGCCAGCAGTCTACTCGGGGGAGTCCAGGAGCAGTACTTC,CASSLLGGVQEQYF
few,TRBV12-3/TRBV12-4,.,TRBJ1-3,TGTGCCACCCAGACAGCGTCAGGAAACACCATATATTTT,CATQTASGNTIYF
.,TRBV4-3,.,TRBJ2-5,TGCGCCAGCAGCCAAGAGAGGGGAGACCTCCAAGAGACCCAGTACTTC,CASSQERGDLQETQYF
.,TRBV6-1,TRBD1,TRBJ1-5,TGTGCCAGCTCCGGGACAGCCTTACAGCCCCAGCATTTT,CASSGTALQPQHF
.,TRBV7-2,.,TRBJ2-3,TGTGCCAGCAGCTTCGACGGACACACAGATACGCAGTATTTT,CASSFDGHTDTQYF
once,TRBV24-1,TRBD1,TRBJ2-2,TGTGCCACCAGTGACGCCGACAGGGGATCCGGGGAGCTGTTTTTT,CATSDADRGSGELFF
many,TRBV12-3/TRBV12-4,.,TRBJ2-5,TGTGCCAGCGGCCGGGGGGCGCGTCAAGAGACCCAGTACTTC,CASGRGARQETQYF
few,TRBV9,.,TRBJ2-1,TGTGCCAGCAGCGTTCCCCCTTCTGGTGAGCAGTTCTTC,CASSVPPSGEQFF
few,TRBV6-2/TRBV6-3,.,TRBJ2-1,TGTGCCAGCATCTCCGGCTCCCTCAATGAGCAGTTCTTC,CASISGSLNEQFF
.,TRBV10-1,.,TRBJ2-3,TGCGCCAGCAGCTCCGGGACGGCGATCACAGATACGCAGTATTTT,CASSSGTAITDTQYF